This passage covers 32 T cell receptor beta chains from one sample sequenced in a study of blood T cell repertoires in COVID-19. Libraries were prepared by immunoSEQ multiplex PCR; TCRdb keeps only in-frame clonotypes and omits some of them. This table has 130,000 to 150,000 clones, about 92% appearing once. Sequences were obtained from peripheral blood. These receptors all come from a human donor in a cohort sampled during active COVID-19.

This CDR3 reads CASSPRLYGGNTIYF. CDR3 coding DNA: TGTGCCAGCAGCCCGCGCCTGTACGGGGGAAACACCATATATTTT. The rearrangement joins TRBV7-2 to TRBJ1-3, with D unclear. Per the germline V gene, CDR1 is SGHTA and CDR2 is FQGNSA. This CDR3 has 15 amino acids. V lost 5 bases, J lost 4 bases, and 15 bases lay in between. The full variable domain, in which reference TRBV7-2 and TRBJ1-3 provide the parts outside the CDR3, is GAGVSQSPSNKVTEKGKDVELRCDPISGHTALYWYRQSLGQGLEFLIYFQGNSAPDKSGLPSDRFSAERTGGSVSTLTIQRTQQEDSAVYLCASSPRLYGGNTIYFGEGSWLTVV.

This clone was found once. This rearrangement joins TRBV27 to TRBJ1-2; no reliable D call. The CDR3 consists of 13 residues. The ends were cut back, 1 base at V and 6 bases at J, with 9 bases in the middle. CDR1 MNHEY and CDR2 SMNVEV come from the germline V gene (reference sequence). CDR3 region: CASSLFPGNGYTF. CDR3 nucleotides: TGTGCCAGCAGTTTATTTCCGGGGAATGGCTACACCTTC.

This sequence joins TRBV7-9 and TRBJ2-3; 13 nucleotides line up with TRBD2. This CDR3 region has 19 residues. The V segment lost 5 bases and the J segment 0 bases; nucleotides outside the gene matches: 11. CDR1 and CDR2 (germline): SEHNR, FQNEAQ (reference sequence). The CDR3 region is CASSQGLAGDFSSTDTQYF. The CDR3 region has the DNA TGTGCCAGCAGCCAAGGACTAGCGGGGGACTTCTCTAGCACAGATACGCAGTATTTT. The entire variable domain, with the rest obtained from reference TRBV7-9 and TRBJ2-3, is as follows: DTGVSQNPRHKITKRGQNVTFRCDPISEHNRLYWYRQTLGQGPEFLTYFQNEAQLEKSRLLSDRFSAERPKGSFSTLEIQRTEQGDSAMYLCASSQGLAGDFSSTDTQYFGPGTRLTVL.

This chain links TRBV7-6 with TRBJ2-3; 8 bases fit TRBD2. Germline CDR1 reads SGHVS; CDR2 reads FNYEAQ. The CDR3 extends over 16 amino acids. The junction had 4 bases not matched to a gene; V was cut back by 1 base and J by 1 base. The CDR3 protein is CASSLVVSGGTDTQYF. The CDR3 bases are TGTGCCAGCAGCTTAGTTGTTAGCGGGGGCACAGATACGCAGTATTTT.

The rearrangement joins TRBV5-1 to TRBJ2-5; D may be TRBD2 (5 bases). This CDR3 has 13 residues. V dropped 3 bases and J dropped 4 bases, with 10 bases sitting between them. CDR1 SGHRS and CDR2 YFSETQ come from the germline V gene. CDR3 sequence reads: CASSSLVSETQYF. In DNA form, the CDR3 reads TGCGCCAGCAGCTCACTAGTTTCAGAGACCCAGTACTTC.

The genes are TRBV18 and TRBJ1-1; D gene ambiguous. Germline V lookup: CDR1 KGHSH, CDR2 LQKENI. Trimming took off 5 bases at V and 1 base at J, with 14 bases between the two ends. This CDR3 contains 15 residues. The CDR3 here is CASSTMTTANTEAFF. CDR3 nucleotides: TGTGCCAGCTCAACTATGACTACAGCGAACACTGAAGCTTTCTTT.

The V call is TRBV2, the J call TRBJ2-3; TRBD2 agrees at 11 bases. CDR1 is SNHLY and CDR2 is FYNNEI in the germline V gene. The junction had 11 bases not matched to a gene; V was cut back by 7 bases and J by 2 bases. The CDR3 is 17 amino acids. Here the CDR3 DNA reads TGTGCCAGCATGATGCCCCTAGCGGGGGGCTTCACAGATACGCAGTATTTT. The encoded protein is CASMMPLAGGFTDTQYF.

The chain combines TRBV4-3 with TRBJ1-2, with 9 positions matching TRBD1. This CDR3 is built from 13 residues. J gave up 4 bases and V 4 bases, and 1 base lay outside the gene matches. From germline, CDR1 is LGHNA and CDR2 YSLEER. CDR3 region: CASSRDRVYGYTF. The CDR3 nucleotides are TGCGCCAGCAGCCGGGACAGGGTCTATGGCTACACCTTC.

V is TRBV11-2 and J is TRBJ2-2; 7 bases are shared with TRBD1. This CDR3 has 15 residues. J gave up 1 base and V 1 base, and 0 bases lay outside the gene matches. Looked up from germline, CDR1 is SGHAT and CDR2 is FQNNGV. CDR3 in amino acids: CASSLGQGNTGELFF. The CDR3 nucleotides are TGTGCCAGCAGCTTAGGACAGGGGAACACCGGGGAGCTGTTTTTT.

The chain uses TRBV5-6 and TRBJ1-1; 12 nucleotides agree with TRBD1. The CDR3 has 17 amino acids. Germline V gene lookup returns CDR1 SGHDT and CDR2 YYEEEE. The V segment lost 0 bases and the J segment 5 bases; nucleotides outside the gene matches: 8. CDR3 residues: CASSLEGQGAGGTEAFF. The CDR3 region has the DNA TGTGCCAGCAGCTTGGAGGGACAGGGGGCCGGTGGAACTGAAGCTTTCTTT. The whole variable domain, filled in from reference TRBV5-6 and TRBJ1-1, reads DAGVTQSPTHLIKTRGQQVTLRCSPKSGHDTVSWYQQALGQGPQFIFQYYEEEERQRGNFPDRFSGHQFPNYSSELNVNALLLGDSALYLCASSLEGQGAGGTEAFFGQGTRLTVV.

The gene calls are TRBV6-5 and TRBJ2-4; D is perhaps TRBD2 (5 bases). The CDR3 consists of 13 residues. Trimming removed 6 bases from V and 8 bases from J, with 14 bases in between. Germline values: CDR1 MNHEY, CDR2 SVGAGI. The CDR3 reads CASRLVGRYIQYF. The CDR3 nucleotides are TGTGCCAGCAGACTAGTCGGGCGGTACATTCAGTACTTC.

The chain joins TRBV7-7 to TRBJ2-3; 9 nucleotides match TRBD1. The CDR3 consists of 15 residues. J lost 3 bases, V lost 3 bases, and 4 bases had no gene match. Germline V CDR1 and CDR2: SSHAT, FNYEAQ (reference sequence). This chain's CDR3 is CASSFGTGTTDTQYF. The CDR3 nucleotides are TGTGCCAGCAGCTTCGGGACAGGGACTACAGATACGCAGTATTTT.

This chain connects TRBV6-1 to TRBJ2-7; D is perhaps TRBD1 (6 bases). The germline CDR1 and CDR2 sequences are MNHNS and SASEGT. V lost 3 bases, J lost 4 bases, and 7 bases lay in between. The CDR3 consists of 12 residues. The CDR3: CASSDRGYEQYF. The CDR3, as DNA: TGTGCCAGCAGTGACAGGGGATACGAGCAGTACTTC.

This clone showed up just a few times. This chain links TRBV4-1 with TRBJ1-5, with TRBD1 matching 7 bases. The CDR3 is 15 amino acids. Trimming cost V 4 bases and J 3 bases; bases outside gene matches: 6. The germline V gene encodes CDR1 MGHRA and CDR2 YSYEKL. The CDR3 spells CASSLTGFPNQPQHF. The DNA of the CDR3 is TGCGCCAGCAGCCTGACAGGGTTTCCCAATCAGCCCCAGCATTTT.

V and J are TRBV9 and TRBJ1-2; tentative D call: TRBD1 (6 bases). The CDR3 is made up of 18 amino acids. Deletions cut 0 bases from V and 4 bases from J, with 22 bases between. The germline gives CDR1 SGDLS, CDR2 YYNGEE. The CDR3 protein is CASSVDSTPEGGSYGYTF. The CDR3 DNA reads TGTGCCAGCAGCGTAGACTCCACTCCGGAGGGGGGGAGCTATGGCTACACCTTC.

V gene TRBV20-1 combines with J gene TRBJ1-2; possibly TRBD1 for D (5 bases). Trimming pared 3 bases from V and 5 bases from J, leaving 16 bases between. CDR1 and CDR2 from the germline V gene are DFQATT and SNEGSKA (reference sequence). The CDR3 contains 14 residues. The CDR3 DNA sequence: TGCAGTGCTAGTCGGTCGGGGGGGGGTTATGGCTACACCTTC. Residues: CSASRSGGGYGYTF.

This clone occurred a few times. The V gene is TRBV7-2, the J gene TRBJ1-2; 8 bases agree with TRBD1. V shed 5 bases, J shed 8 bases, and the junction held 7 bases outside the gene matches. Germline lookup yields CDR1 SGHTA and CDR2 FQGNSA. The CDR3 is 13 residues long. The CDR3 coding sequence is TGTGCCAGCAGCCCTAACCGACAGGGGGGCTACACCTTC. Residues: CASSPNRQGGYTF.

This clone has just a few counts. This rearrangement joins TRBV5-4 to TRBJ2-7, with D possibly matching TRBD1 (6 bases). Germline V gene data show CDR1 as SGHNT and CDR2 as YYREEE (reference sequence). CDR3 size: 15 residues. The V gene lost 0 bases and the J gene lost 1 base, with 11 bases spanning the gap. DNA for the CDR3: TGTGCCAGCAGCTTGGCCAGGGGATCGTCCTACGAGCAGTACTTC. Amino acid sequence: CASSLARGSSYEQYF.

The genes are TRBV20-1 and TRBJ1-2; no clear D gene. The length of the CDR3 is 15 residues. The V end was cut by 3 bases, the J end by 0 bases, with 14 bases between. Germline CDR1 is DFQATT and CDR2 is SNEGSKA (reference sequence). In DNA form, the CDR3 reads TGCAGTGCTAGTCTCATCAGGTTGTCTAACTATGGCTACACCTTC. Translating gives CSASLIRLSNYGYTF.

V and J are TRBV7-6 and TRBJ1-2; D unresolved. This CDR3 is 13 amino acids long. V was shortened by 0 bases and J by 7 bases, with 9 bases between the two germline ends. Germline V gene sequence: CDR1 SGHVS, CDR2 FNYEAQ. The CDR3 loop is CASSLANGGGYTF. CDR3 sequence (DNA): TGTGCCAGCAGCTTAGCGAACGGAGGTGGCTACACCTTC.

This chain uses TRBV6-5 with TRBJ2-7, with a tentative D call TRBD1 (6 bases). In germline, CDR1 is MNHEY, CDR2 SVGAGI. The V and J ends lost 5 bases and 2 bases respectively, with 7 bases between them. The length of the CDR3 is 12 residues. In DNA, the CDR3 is TGTGCCAGCAGTCAGGGGCCCTACGAGCAGTACTTC. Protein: CASSQGPYEQYF.

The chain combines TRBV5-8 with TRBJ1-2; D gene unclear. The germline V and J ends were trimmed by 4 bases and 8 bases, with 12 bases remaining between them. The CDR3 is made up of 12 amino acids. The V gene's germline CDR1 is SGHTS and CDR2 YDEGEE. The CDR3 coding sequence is TGTGCCAGCAGCCCGAACAGAGAAGGCTACACCTTC. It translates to CASSPNREGYTF.

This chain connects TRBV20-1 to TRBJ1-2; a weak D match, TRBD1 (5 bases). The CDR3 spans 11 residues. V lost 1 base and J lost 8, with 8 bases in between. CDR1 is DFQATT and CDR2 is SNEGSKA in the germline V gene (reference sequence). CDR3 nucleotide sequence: TGCAGTGCTAGAGGGGGGGAGGGCTACACCTTC. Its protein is CSARGGEGYTF.

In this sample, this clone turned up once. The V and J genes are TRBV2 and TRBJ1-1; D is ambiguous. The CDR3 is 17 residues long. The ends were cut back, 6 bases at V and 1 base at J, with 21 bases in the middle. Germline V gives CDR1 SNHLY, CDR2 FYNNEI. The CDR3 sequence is CASSPDAGEASNTEAFF. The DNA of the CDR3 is TGTGCCAGCAGCCCAGACGCCGGGGAGGCATCGAACACTGAAGCTTTCTTT.

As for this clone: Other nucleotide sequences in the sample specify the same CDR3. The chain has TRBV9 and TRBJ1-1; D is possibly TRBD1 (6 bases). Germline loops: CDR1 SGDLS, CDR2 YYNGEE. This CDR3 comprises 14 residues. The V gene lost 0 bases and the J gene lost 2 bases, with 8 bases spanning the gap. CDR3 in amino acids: CASSVGQVNTEAFF. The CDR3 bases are TGTGCCAGCAGCGTAGGACAGGTAAACACTGAAGCTTTCTTT.

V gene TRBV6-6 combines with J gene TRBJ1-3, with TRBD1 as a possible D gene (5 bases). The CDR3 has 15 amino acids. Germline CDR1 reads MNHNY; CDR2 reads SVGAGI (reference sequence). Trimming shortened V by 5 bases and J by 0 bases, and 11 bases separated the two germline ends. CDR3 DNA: TGTGCCAGCAGTACCACAGGTTTCTCTGGAAACACCATATATTTT. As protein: CASSTTGFSGNTIYF.

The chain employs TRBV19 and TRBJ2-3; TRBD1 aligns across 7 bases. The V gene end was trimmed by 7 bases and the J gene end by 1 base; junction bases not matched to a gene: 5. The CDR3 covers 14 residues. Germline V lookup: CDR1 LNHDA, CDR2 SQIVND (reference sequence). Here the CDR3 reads CASMGQLGTDTQYF. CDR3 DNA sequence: TGTGCCAGTATGGGACAGTTAGGCACAGATACGCAGTATTTT.

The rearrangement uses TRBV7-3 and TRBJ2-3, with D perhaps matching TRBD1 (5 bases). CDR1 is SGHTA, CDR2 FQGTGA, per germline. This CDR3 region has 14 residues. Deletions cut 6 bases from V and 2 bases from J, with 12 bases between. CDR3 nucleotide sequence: TGTGCCAGCAGTCCAGGGTTGGTCACAGATACGCAGTATTTT. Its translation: CASSPGLVTDTQYF.

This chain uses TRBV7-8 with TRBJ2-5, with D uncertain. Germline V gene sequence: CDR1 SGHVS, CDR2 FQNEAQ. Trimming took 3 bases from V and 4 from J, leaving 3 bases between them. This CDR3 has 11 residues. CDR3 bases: TGTGCCAGCAGCTTCCGAGAGACCCAGTACTTC. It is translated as CASSFRETQYF.

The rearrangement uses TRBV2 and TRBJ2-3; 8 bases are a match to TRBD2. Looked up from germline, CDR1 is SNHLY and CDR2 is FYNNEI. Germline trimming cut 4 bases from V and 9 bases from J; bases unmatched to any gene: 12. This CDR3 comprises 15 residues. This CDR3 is CASSGPGGPGMTQYF. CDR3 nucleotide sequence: TGTGCCAGCAGTGGACCGGGGGGGCCAGGGATGACGCAGTATTTT.

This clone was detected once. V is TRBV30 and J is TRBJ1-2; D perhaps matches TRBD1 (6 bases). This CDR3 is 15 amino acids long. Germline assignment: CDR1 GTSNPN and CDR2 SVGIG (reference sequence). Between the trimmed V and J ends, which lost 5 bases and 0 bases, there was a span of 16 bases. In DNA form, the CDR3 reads TGTGCCTGGGGGACACCAGGGCCTACTAACTATGGCTACACCTTC. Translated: CAWGTPGPTNYGYTF. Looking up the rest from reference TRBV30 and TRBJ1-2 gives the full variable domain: SQTIHQWPATLVQPVGSPLSLECTVEGTSNPNLYWYRQAAGRGLQLLFYSVGIGQISSEVPQNLSASRPQDRQFILSSKKLLLSDSGFYLCAWGTPGPTNYGYTFGSGTRLTVV.

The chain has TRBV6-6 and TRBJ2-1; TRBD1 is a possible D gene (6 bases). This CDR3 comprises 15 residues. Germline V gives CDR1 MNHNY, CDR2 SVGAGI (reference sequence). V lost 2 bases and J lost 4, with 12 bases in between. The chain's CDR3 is CASSYMGTPYNEQFF. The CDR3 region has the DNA TGTGCCAGCAGTTACATGGGGACACCTTACAATGAGCAGTTCTTC.